This is a list of T cell receptor beta chains from one sample in a study of read filtering for tumor transcriptome and immune sequencing. TCRdb reprocessed the reads with MiXCR, giving one entry per CDR3 protein. The sample has about 27,000 distinct CDR3 sequences, under 15% seen once; the top ten hold roughly 44%. The source material was a population of CD138-negative cells sorted from bone marrow. The receptors were sampled from a donor over 35 with multiple myeloma. The CDR3 runs from the conserved cysteine through the conserved F or W. Each record gives: V gene, D gene, clone size, J gene, CDR3 protein, CDR3 DNA. A D gene is named only where the DNA matches it firmly. Rows give clone size only sometimes, using once, few, many, or a class for an expanded clone.

TRBV3-1,-,-,TRBJ1-1,CASGQAGRGRDEAFF,TGTGCCAGCGGCCAAGCGGGACGGGGGCGGGATGAAGCTTTCTTT
TRBV5-1,-,many,TRBJ2-7,CASSFSRDSPEQYF,TGCGCCAGCAGCTTTTCTCGGGATTCCCCCGAGCAGTACTTC
TRBV20-1,TRBD1,many,TRBJ2-2,CSASYRGSNTGELFF,TGCAGTGCTAGTTACAGGGGCTCGAACACCGGGGAGCTGTTTTTT
TRBV7-9,TRBD2,few,TRBJ2-7,CASSLIERGTYKQYF,TGTGCCAGCAGCTTAATCGAGCGGGGAACCTACAAGCAGTACTTC
TRBV5-6,-,many,TRBJ1-4,CASSIRTEPTNEKLFF,TGTGCCAGCAGCATAAGGACGGAACCAACTAATGAAAAACTGTTTTTT
TRBV11-2,TRBD1,many,TRBJ2-3,CASSFPKTGPGSTDTQYF,TGTGCCAGCAGCTTCCCAAAGACAGGGCCAGGGAGCACAGATACGCAGTATTTT
TRBV29-1,TRBD1,many,TRBJ2-2,CSVRKGADTGELFF,TGCAGCGTGCGAAAGGGGGCCGACACCGGGGAGCTGTTTTTT
TRBV7-2,-,many,TRBJ2-7,CASSLEVPYEQYF,TGTGCCAGCAGCTTAGAAGTTCCCTACGAGCAGTACTTC
TRBV7-9,TRBD2,-,TRBJ2-1,CASRNPLAGRVNEQFF,TGTGCCAGCAGAAACCCCTTAGCGGGTAGGGTCAATGAGCAGTTCTTC
TRBV13,-,few,TRBJ2-7,CASSQGPNFEQYF,TGTGCCAGCAGCCAAGGCCCCAACTTCGAGCAGTACTTC
TRBV20-1,TRBD2,many,TRBJ2-7,CSAIRTSREQYF,TGCAGTGCTATCCGGACTAGCAGAGAGCAGTACTTC
TRBV6-1,TRBD1,many,TRBJ2-1,CASSEAGQAYNEQFF,TGTGCCAGCAGTGAAGCGGGACAGGCCTACAATGAGCAGTTCTTC
TRBV6-4,-,many,TRBJ2-6,CASSTTESGANVLTF,TGTGCCAGCAGTACTACGGAGTCTGGGGCCAACGTCCTGACTTTC
TRBV23-1,-,many,TRBJ2-5,CASLHREGETQYF,TGCGCCAGCCTCCACCGGGAAGGGGAGACCCAGTACTTC
TRBV6-2/TRBV6-3,-,many,TRBJ1-1,CASSQTGTHTEAFF,TGTGCCAGCAGTCAGACCGGGACTCACACTGAAGCTTTCTTT
TRBV2,TRBD1,-,TRBJ2-5,CASRAGGDGTQYF,TGTGCCAGCAGAGCAGGGGGCGACGGGACCCAGTACTTC
TRBV12-3/TRBV12-4,TRBD2,many,TRBJ2-2,CASRGLAASTGELFF,TGTGCCAGCAGGGGACTAGCGGCCTCCACCGGGGAGCTGTTTTTT
TRBV9,-,many,TRBJ1-1,CASSEWGATEAFF,TGTGCCAGCAGCGAGTGGGGGGCCACTGAAGCTTTCTTT
TRBV7-9,-,many,TRBJ2-1,CASRVNSGSLNEQFF,TGTGCCAGCAGAGTAAATAGCGGTAGTTTGAATGAGCAGTTCTTC
TRBV20-1,-,many,TRBJ2-2,CSASTRITGELFF,TGCAGTGCTAGTACCAGGATCACCGGGGAGCTGTTTTTT
TRBV19,TRBD1,many,TRBJ2-6,CASSKGQGTTGANVLTF,TGTGCCAGTAGTAAGGGACAGGGAACGACTGGGGCCAACGTCCTGACTTTC
TRBV3-1,TRBD2,many,TRBJ2-7,CASSPPGLAGAYEQYF,TGTGCCAGCAGCCCCCCGGGACTAGCGGGAGCCTACGAGCAGTACTTC
TRBV5-1,-,-,TRBJ2-1,CASNPRPGSSYNEQFF,TGCGCCAGCAACCCCCGCCCAGGGAGCTCCTACAATGAGCAGTTCTTC
TRBV19,-,many,TRBJ2-1,CASSINPGRSSYNEQFF,TGTGCCAGTAGTATTAATCCCGGACGGAGCTCCTACAATGAGCAGTTCTTC
TRBV20-1,TRBD2,many,TRBJ2-1,CSKVGLTNEQFF,TGCAGTAAAGTGGGACTAACCAATGAGCAGTTCTTC
TRBV5-1,TRBD2,many,TRBJ2-5,CASSPGLADQETQYF,TGCGCCAGCAGTCCGGGACTAGCGGATCAAGAGACCCAGTACTTC
TRBV7-7,TRBD2,many,TRBJ2-3,CASSPGGASTDTQYF,TGTGCTAGCAGCCCCGGGGGGGCCAGCACAGATACGCAGTATTTT
TRBV5-1,-,many,TRBJ2-3,CASSLSASGDTQYF,TGCGCCAGCAGCTTGTCTGCCTCGGGAGATACGCAGTATTTT
TRBV19,-,many,TRBJ2-2,CASRVSGRNTGELFF,TGTGCCAGTAGGGTTAGCGGAAGGAACACCGGGGAGCTGTTTTTT
TRBV6-5,-,many,TRBJ1-5,CASSDGGGSNQPQHF,TGTGCCAGCAGCGACGGGGGAGGTAGCAATCAGCCCCAGCATTTT
TRBV5-1,-,many,TRBJ1-1,CASSPNRVETEAFF,TGCGCCAGCAGCCCTAACAGGGTGGAGACTGAAGCTTTCTTT
TRBV5-1,-,many,TRBJ1-1,CASSFAAMNTEAFF,TGCGCCAGCAGCTTCGCAGCCATGAACACTGAAGCTTTCTTT
TRBV10-3,-,many,TRBJ2-5,CAISESVGVRETQYF,TGTGCCATCAGTGAGTCGGTGGGGGTTCGGGAGACCCAGTACTTC
TRBV5-1,-,many,TRBJ2-5,CASSSQGQETQYF,TGCGCCAGCAGCTCCCAGGGGCAAGAGACCCAGTACTTC
TRBV28,-,many,TRBJ1-2,CASRAGLDYGYTF,TGTGCCAGCCGGGCAGGGTTGGACTATGGCTACACCTTC
TRBV14,TRBD2,many,TRBJ2-2,CASSPSGLAGTGELFF,TGTGCCAGCAGCCCCTCAGGACTAGCCGGCACCGGGGAGCTGTTTTTT
TRBV11-2,-,many,TRBJ2-2,CASSLDGPNTGELFF,TGTGCCAGCAGCTTGGATGGCCCGAACACCGGGGAGCTGTTTTTT
TRBV5-5,-,many,TRBJ2-4,CASSEGLGLAKNIQYF,TGTGCCAGCAGCGAAGGGCTAGGGCTAGCCAAAAACATTCAGTACTTC
TRBV28,TRBD2,many,TRBJ2-5,CASSPGTSGRRETQYF,TGTGCCAGCAGTCCCGGGACTAGCGGGAGGAGAGAGACCCAGTACTTC
TRBV5-1,-,many,TRBJ2-7,CASSLAVLYEQYF,TGCGCCAGCAGCTTGGCCGTCCTCTACGAGCAGTACTTC